This TCR beta chain was recovered during a study of blood T cells in healthy people across ages. Broader study findings: Per-million-T-cell TCR beta diversity fell roughly linearly with age. Researchers report that TCR beta diversity correlated strongly with naive T cell percentage. Shifts in expanded clonotypes may have been confounded by donor CMV status, which was unknown.

This clonotype has a single count. Its specificity is unknown. Alongside a J-beta primer mix, a sample-barcoded 5' primer served in a second PCR lasting roughly 7 to 12 cycles. Researchers report that a template-switch adaptor with 12 random nucleotides tagged each cDNA molecule. In TCRdb, the 5' RACE reads were re-called with MiXCR into one record per CDR3 protein. The table shows 1.5 million to 2 million distinct CDR3 sequences, with almost 35% occurring only once. The CDR3 is 13 amino acids. The sequenced sample was blood. The origin of this receptor is a woman aged 30 to 39 in good health. The chain uses TRBV12-3 or TRBV12-4 and TRBJ2-4; the D gene is possibly TRBD1 (6 bases). The end of the DNA fits TRBJ2-7 better, so the J call may be wrong. The CDR3 protein is CASSFSAGVEQYF. In DNA, the CDR3 is TGTGCCAGCAGTTTTAGCGCAGGGGTCGAGCAGTACTTC.